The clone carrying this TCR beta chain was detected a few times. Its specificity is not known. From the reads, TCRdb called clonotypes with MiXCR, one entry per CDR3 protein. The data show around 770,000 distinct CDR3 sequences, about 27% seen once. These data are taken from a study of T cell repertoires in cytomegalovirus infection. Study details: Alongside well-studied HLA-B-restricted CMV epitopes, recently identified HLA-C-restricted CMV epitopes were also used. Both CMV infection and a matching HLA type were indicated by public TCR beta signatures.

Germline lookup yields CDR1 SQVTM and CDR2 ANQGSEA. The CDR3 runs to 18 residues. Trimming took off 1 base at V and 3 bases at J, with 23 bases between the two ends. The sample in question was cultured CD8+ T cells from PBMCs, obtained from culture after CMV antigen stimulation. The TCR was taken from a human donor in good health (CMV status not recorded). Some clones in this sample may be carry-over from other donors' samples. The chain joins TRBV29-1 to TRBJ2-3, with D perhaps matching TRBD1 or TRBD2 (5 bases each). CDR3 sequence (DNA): TGCAGCGTTGAAGGGGGAGAGGGGAAGGGGAAAAGGACAGATACGCAGTATTTT. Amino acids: CSVEGGEGKGKRTDTQYF.